The clone carrying this T cell receptor beta chain showed up many times. Its antigen is still unknown. Blood and skin TCR RNA was reverse transcribed with alpha and beta constant primers. Each CDR3 protein is one row after TCRdb ran MiXCR on the 5' RACE reads. The top ten hold around 1.9% of the sample, which has roughly 26,000 distinct CDR3 sequences, under 25% seen once. Whole-blood samples were around 2.3 ml of peripheral blood from healthy adult volunteers. A UMI-containing oligonucleotide was joined by 3' ligation to the TCR cDNA template. Cells were not sorted; total RNA input targeted about 1 to 1000 ng. The data are from a study of naive and memory T cell subsets. Points from the study as a whole: TCR transcript changes with activation or differentiation may affect this RNA method.

The clonotype was recovered from a female donor in good health.

The CDR3 DNA sequence: TGTGCCAGCAGCTATGTCGGGCTAGCGGGACCTCTAGAGTATTTT. This encodes CASSYVGLAGPLEYF. The chain carries TRBV7-2 and TRBJ2-3; 9 nucleotides line up with TRBD2. This CDR3 comprises 15 residues. Germline values: CDR1 SGHTA, CDR2 FQGNSA. J lost 13 bases, V lost 4 bases, and 15 bases had no gene match. Combining the CDR3 with reference TRBV7-2 and TRBJ2-3 gives the whole variable domain GAGVSQSPSNKVTEKGKDVELRCDPISGHTALYWYRQSLGQGLEFLIYFQGNSAPDKSGLPSDRFSAERTGGSVSTLTIQRTQQEDSAVYLCASSYVGLAGPLEYFGPGTRLTVL.